These 3 T cell receptor beta chains originate from one sample sequenced in a study of identical twins. TCRdb fed the 5' RACE reads into MiXCR, producing one record per CDR3 protein. There are about 530,000 distinct CDR3 sequences in the sample; roughly 15% occur only once, and roughly 0.44% lies in the top ten. The sample was also linked to a second study, of yellow fever vaccine responses in identical twins.

Input material: CD4+ T cells sorted from blood. The receptors were gathered from a woman aged 18-29 years in good health.

The chain joins TRBV7-3 to TRBJ2-1, with a tentative D call TRBD2 (5 bases). The germline gives CDR1 SGHTA, CDR2 FQGTGA. The V gene lost 2 bases and the J gene lost 6 bases, with 29 bases spanning the gap. The CDR3 is 20 residues long. CDR3: CASSLGPPQNTWNSGNEQFF. DNA for the CDR3: TGTGCCAGCAGCTTAGGGCCCCCGCAAAACACCTGGAACAGCGGCAATGAGCAGTTCTTC.

This clonotype came up a few times. V and J are TRBV5-1 and TRBJ2-1; TRBD2 agrees at 12 bases. V lost 4 bases and J lost 8; bases outside the gene matches: 13. The CDR3 is made up of 17 amino acids. Germline CDR1 reads SGHRS; CDR2 reads YFSETQ. The chain's CDR3 is CASSLGLAGGGGDEQFF. CDR3 DNA sequence: TGCGCCAGCAGCCTGGGTCTAGCGGGAGGGGGGGGAGATGAGCAGTTCTTC.

J is TRBJ2-3 and V is TRBV7-2; no reliable D call. Germline CDR1 SGHTA, CDR2 FQGNSA. Trimming shortened V by 5 bases and J by 3 bases, and 18 bases separated the two germline ends. This CDR3 contains 16 residues. The chain's CDR3 is CASSANLKRLTDTQYF. The CDR3 bases are TGTGCCAGCAGCGCGAACTTGAAAAGACTTACAGATACGCAGTATTTT.